This is a list of T cell receptor beta chains from one sample in a study of radiotherapy plus CTLA-4 blockade in lung cancer. The data were produced by immunoSEQ multiplex PCR, yet TCRdb's version contains in-frame clones alone and is incomplete. The table lists roughly 86,000 clones, under 85% of them singletons. Sequencing was performed on peripheral blood, taken from a patient treated with radiotherapy plus ipilimumab. Every receptor here comes from a human donor with non-small cell lung cancer who had stable disease on radiotherapy plus ipilimumab. Each CDR3 is given with its conserved first and last residue. D genes are given only for firm matches. Only some rows state a clone size, as once, few, many or a class for expanded clones.

V gene: TRBV5-1
J gene: TRBJ2-1
D gene: TRBD2
clone size: .
CDR3 protein: CASSSGLESGYNEQFF
CDR3 DNA: TGCGCCAGCAGCTCAGGACTAGAGTCTGGGTACAATGAGCAGTTCTTC

V gene: TRBV19
J gene: TRBJ2-2
D gene: TRBD2
clone size: .
CDR3 protein: CASSFLPGGGVGELFF
CDR3 DNA: TGTGCCAGTAGTTTCCTTCCGGGAGGAGGGGTCGGGGAGCTGTTTTTT

V gene: TRBV11-2
J gene: TRBJ2-3
D gene: .
clone size: .
CDR3 protein: CASSLADTQYF
CDR3 DNA: TGTGCCAGCAGCTTAGCAGATACGCAGTATTTT

V gene: TRBV6-5
J gene: TRBJ1-5
D gene: .
clone size: .
CDR3 protein: CASSYPGGPQHF
CDR3 DNA: TGTGCCAGCAGTTACCCGGGGGGGCCCCAGCATTTT

V gene: TRBV9
J gene: TRBJ2-2
D gene: .
clone size: .
CDR3 protein: CAIILSRRFGELFF
CDR3 DNA: TGTGCCATCATCTTATCCCGACGGTTCGGGGAGCTGTTTTTT

V gene: TRBV5-1
J gene: TRBJ1-6
D gene: TRBD1
clone size: .
CDR3 protein: CASSLQGAQSPLHF
CDR3 DNA: TGCGCCAGCAGCTTACAGGGGGCTCAGTCACCCCTCCACTTT

V gene: TRBV5-1
J gene: TRBJ2-5
D gene: .
clone size: .
CDR3 protein: CASRPDQATQYF
CDR3 DNA: TGCGCCAGCAGGCCCGATCAAGCGACCCAGTACTTC

V gene: TRBV5-4
J gene: TRBJ2-3
D gene: .
clone size: .
CDR3 protein: CASSPWVSGREDTQYF
CDR3 DNA: TGTGCCAGCAGCCCCTGGGTAAGTGGCCGTGAAGATACGCAGTATTTT

V gene: TRBV9
J gene: TRBJ1-1
D gene: .
clone size: .
CDR3 protein: CASSVGGLTNTEAFF
CDR3 DNA: TGTGCCAGCAGCGTGGGAGGACTCACGAACACTGAAGCTTTCTTT

V gene: TRBV11-2
J gene: TRBJ2-3
D gene: TRBD2
clone size: .
CDR3 protein: CASSLASGGGTDTQYF
CDR3 DNA: TGTGCCAGCAGCTTGGCTAGCGGGGGGGGCACAGATACGCAGTATTTT

V gene: TRBV9
J gene: TRBJ2-1
D gene: .
clone size: .
CDR3 protein: CASSRSSLEQFF
CDR3 DNA: TGTGCCAGCAGCCGAAGTAGCCTTGAGCAGTTCTTC

V gene: TRBV5-4
J gene: TRBJ1-2
D gene: .
clone size: .
CDR3 protein: CASKLGTPRGERRYTF
CDR3 DNA: TGTGCCAGCAAGCTTGGGACCCCAAGGGGAGAAAGGCGCTACACCTTC

V gene: TRBV6-1
J gene: TRBJ1-2
D gene: TRBD1
clone size: once
CDR3 protein: CASFYAGTGGYGYTF
CDR3 DNA: TGTGCCAGCTTTTATGCCGGGACAGGGGGCTATGGCTACACCTTC

V gene: TRBV18
J gene: TRBJ2-3
D gene: TRBD1
clone size: .
CDR3 protein: CASSPPLRQGNLDTQYF
CDR3 DNA: TGTGCCAGCTCACCACCCCTCCGACAGGGGAATTTGGATACGCAGTATTTT

V gene: TRBV6-1
J gene: TRBJ2-1
D gene: .
clone size: few
CDR3 protein: CASSPGPPRNEQFF
CDR3 DNA: TGTGCCAGCAGTCCAGGACCGCCGCGGAATGAGCAGTTCTTC

V gene: TRBV7-9
J gene: TRBJ1-6
D gene: .
clone size: .
CDR3 protein: CASSSLGPFNSPLHF
CDR3 DNA: TGTGCCAGCAGCTCCCTGGGCCCATTTAATTCACCCCTCCACTTT

V gene: TRBV5-1
J gene: TRBJ2-7
D gene: TRBD2
clone size: .
CDR3 protein: CASSLVGTSGRTSYEQYF
CDR3 DNA: TGCGCCAGCAGCTTGGTAGGGACTAGCGGGAGGACCTCCTACGAGCAGTACTTC

V gene: TRBV19
J gene: TRBJ1-2
D gene: .
clone size: .
CDR3 protein: CASSIPRGTLANYGYTF
CDR3 DNA: TGTGCCAGTAGTATCCCCCGGGGGACGCTAGCTAACTATGGCTACACCTTC

V gene: TRBV7-9
J gene: TRBJ2-1
D gene: .
clone size: .
CDR3 protein: CASSLVRSRYNEQFF
CDR3 DNA: TGTGCCAGCAGCTTAGTGAGGTCCCGCTACAATGAGCAGTTCTTC

V gene: TRBV5-1
J gene: TRBJ2-7
D gene: .
clone size: few
CDR3 protein: CASSLAWAKGEQYF
CDR3 DNA: TGCGCCAGCAGCTTGGCATGGGCTAAAGGCGAGCAGTACTTC

V gene: TRBV30
J gene: TRBJ2-2
D gene: TRBD1
clone size: few
CDR3 protein: CAWRVQGAGELFF
CDR3 DNA: TGTGCCTGGAGAGTCCAGGGGGCCGGGGAGCTGTTTTTT

V gene: TRBV27
J gene: TRBJ2-7
D gene: .
clone size: .
CDR3 protein: CASSPGYLGEQYF
CDR3 DNA: TGTGCCAGCAGTCCCGGCTACCTCGGCGAGCAGTACTTC

V gene: TRBV28
J gene: TRBJ1-1
D gene: TRBD1
clone size: .
CDR3 protein: CASRRPTGVGTEAFF
CDR3 DNA: TGTGCCAGCAGGCGCCCGACAGGGGTTGGCACTGAAGCTTTCTTT

V gene: TRBV2
J gene: TRBJ1-1
D gene: .
clone size: .
CDR3 protein: CASSSPVRNTEAFF
CDR3 DNA: TGTGCCAGCAGTTCCCCTGTCCGGAACACTGAAGCTTTCTTT

V gene: TRBV27
J gene: TRBJ2-7
D gene: .
clone size: .
CDR3 protein: CASSPMGAPYEQYF
CDR3 DNA: TGTGCCAGCAGCCCTATGGGCGCCCCCTACGAGCAGTACTTC

V gene: TRBV7-9
J gene: TRBJ1-5
D gene: TRBD1
clone size: few
CDR3 protein: CASSPGQASFNQPQHF
CDR3 DNA: TGTGCCAGCAGCCCGGGACAGGCCAGTTTCAATCAGCCCCAGCATTTT

V gene: TRBV6-5
J gene: TRBJ2-5
D gene: TRBD2
clone size: .
CDR3 protein: CASRVAGGPKTQYF
CDR3 DNA: TGTGCCAGCAGGGTAGCGGGGGGGCCGAAGACCCAGTACTTC

V gene: TRBV9
J gene: TRBJ1-6
D gene: .
clone size: .
CDR3 protein: CASSVAGNGNSPLHF
CDR3 DNA: TGTGCCAGCAGCGTCGCGGGGAACGGTAATTCACCCCTCCACTTT

V gene: TRBV5-1
J gene: TRBJ2-3
D gene: .
clone size: .
CDR3 protein: CASSWDSTDTQYF
CDR3 DNA: TGCGCCAGCAGCTGGGACAGCACAGATACGCAGTATTTT

V gene: TRBV7-9
J gene: TRBJ2-5
D gene: .
clone size: .
CDR3 protein: CASSFLRTEETQYF
CDR3 DNA: TGTGCCAGCAGCTTCCTCCGAACCGAAGAGACCCAGTACTTC

V gene: TRBV4-1
J gene: TRBJ1-2
D gene: TRBD1
clone size: few
CDR3 protein: CASSQGDRDGYTF
CDR3 DNA: TGCGCCAGCAGCCAAGGGGACAGGGACGGCTACACCTTC

V gene: TRBV5-4
J gene: TRBJ1-1
D gene: TRBD1
clone size: .
CDR3 protein: CASSHMGQGKTEAFF
CDR3 DNA: TGTGCCAGCAGCCATATGGGACAGGGAAAGACTGAAGCTTTCTTT

V gene: TRBV28
J gene: TRBJ1-1
D gene: .
clone size: .
CDR3 protein: CASRGRMNTEAFF
CDR3 DNA: TGTGCCAGCAGGGGACGGATGAACACTGAAGCTTTCTTT

V gene: TRBV6-5
J gene: TRBJ1-2
D gene: .
clone size: .
CDR3 protein: CASSVTRRFYGYTF
CDR3 DNA: TGTGCCAGCAGTGTGACACGCCGCTTCTATGGCTACACCTTC

V gene: TRBV27
J gene: TRBJ2-2
D gene: TRBD2
clone size: .
CDR3 protein: CASSSGLAASNTGELFF
CDR3 DNA: TGTGCCAGCAGTTCTGGACTAGCGGCCTCGAACACCGGGGAGCTGTTTTTT

V gene: TRBV18
J gene: TRBJ2-7
D gene: .
clone size: .
CDR3 protein: CASSSDSPSEQYF
CDR3 DNA: TGTGCCAGCTCATCGGACAGCCCTTCCGAGCAGTACTTC

V gene: TRBV2
J gene: TRBJ2-3
D gene: TRBD2
clone size: .
CDR3 protein: CASRRWPQLAGGTSTDTQYF
CDR3 DNA: TGTGCCAGCAGACGTTGGCCCCAGCTAGCGGGAGGTACAAGCACAGATACGCAGTATTTT

V gene: TRBV18
J gene: TRBJ1-5
D gene: .
clone size: .
CDR3 protein: CASSRTNSNQPQHF
CDR3 DNA: TGTGCCAGCTCACGTACCAATTCCAATCAGCCCCAGCATTTT

V gene: TRBV9
J gene: TRBJ2-2
D gene: TRBD1
clone size: .
CDR3 protein: CASTGQGDTGELFF
CDR3 DNA: TGTGCCAGCACCGGACAGGGGGACACCGGGGAGCTGTTTTTT

V gene: TRBV2
J gene: TRBJ2-3
D gene: .
clone size: .
CDR3 protein: CASSDGRVTDTQYF
CDR3 DNA: TGTGCCAGCAGTGACGGCAGGGTCACAGATACGCAGTATTTT

V gene: TRBV28
J gene: TRBJ2-2
D gene: .
clone size: .
CDR3 protein: CASSRARRTGELFF
CDR3 DNA: TGTGCCAGCAGTAGGGCGAGGCGGACCGGGGAGCTGTTTTTT

V gene: TRBV4-2
J gene: TRBJ2-3
D gene: TRBD2
clone size: .
CDR3 protein: CASSQVGTSGSIADTQYF
CDR3 DNA: TGTGCCAGCAGCCAAGTAGGGACTAGCGGGAGTATCGCAGATACGCAGTATTTT

V gene: TRBV5-1
J gene: TRBJ2-5
D gene: .
clone size: .
CDR3 protein: CASSLVYLETQYF
CDR3 DNA: TGCGCCAGCAGCTTGGTTTATCTGGAGACCCAGTACTTC

V gene: TRBV6-6
J gene: TRBJ2-7
D gene: TRBD1
clone size: .
CDR3 protein: CASSYTGTGGFEQYF
CDR3 DNA: TGTGCCAGCAGTTACACCGGGACAGGGGGCTTCGAGCAGTACTTC

V gene: TRBV6-5
J gene: TRBJ2-7
D gene: TRBD2
clone size: .
CDR3 protein: CASSYSSLADLYEQYF
CDR3 DNA: TGTGCCAGCAGTTACTCGAGTCTAGCGGACCTCTACGAGCAGTACTTC

V gene: TRBV5-1
J gene: TRBJ2-6
D gene: TRBD1
clone size: .
CDR3 protein: CASSLGWGQGGFGANVLTF
CDR3 DNA: TGCGCCAGCAGCTTGGGTTGGGGACAGGGGGGTTTTGGGGCCAACGTCCTGACTTTC

V gene: TRBV5-1
J gene: TRBJ2-7
D gene: TRBD1
clone size: .
CDR3 protein: CASKGAISSYEQYF
CDR3 DNA: TGCGCCAGCAAGGGGGCTATTTCTTCTTACGAGCAGTACTTC

V gene: TRBV30
J gene: TRBJ1-6
D gene: .
clone size: .
CDR3 protein: CAWRDPRALHF
CDR3 DNA: TGTGCCTGGAGGGACCCCCGAGCCCTCCACTTT

V gene: TRBV10-3
J gene: TRBJ1-5
D gene: .
clone size: .
CDR3 protein: CAISDGGNSNQPQHF
CDR3 DNA: TGTGCCATCAGTGATGGGGGGAATAGCAATCAGCCCCAGCATTTT

V gene: TRBV11-2
J gene: TRBJ1-1
D gene: .
clone size: .
CDR3 protein: CASSLKRGSGTEAFF
CDR3 DNA: TGTGCCAGCAGCTTAAAACGGGGGTCGGGCACTGAAGCTTTCTTT

V gene: TRBV4-2
J gene: TRBJ1-2
D gene: .
clone size: .
CDR3 protein: CASSPGAEFYGYTF
CDR3 DNA: TGTGCCAGCAGCCCAGGGGCAGAGTTCTATGGCTACACCTTC

V gene: TRBV6-5
J gene: TRBJ2-3
D gene: .
clone size: .
CDR3 protein: CASSHGGGGTDTQYF
CDR3 DNA: TGTGCCAGCAGCCACGGCGGTGGTGGCACAGATACGCAGTATTTT

V gene: TRBV18
J gene: TRBJ1-5
D gene: .
clone size: .
CDR3 protein: CASSPPLPSFGNQPQHF
CDR3 DNA: TGTGCCAGCTCACCACCTTTACCGTCATTTGGCAATCAGCCCCAGCATTTT